This T cell receptor (beta chain) was observed in a study of blood T cell repertoires in COVID-19. Study in general: Samples of COVID-19 (acute and convalescent) were obtained from the United States, Italy and Spain.

A single count supports this clone. CDR3 length: 15 residues. CDR1 and CDR2 (germline): SGHNT, YYREEE (reference sequence). Losses at the gene ends were 0 bases for V and 9 bases for J; bases not matched to a gene: 5. TCRdb's table, derived via immunoSEQ multiplex PCR, lists solely in-frame clones and lacks some. The repertoire holds around 340,000 clones, with around 80% as singletons. The J gene is TRBJ1-6, the V gene TRBV5-4, with 8 bases lining up with TRBD1. This receptor was obtained from a man aged 30 to 45 with active or convalescent COVID-19. The sample taken for sequencing was peripheral blood. CDR3 nucleotides: TGTGCCAGCAGCTTGGATCAGGGGGCGGGTTCACCCCTCCACTTT. This gives the protein CASSLDQGAGSPLHF.